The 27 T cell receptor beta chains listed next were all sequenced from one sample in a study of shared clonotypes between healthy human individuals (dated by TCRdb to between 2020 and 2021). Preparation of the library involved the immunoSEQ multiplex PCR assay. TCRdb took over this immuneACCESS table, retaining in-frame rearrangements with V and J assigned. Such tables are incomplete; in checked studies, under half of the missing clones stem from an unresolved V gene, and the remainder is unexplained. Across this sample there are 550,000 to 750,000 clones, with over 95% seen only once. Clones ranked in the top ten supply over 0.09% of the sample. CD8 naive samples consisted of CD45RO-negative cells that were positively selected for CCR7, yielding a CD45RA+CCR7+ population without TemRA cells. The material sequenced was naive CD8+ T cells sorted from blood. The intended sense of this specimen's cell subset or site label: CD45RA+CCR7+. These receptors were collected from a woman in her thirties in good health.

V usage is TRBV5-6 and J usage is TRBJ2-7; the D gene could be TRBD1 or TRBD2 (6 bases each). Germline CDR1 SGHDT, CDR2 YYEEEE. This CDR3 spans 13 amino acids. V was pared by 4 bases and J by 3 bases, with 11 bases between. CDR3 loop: CASSPGAIYEQYF. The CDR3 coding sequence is TGTGCCAGCAGCCCGGGGGCTATCTACGAGCAGTACTTC.

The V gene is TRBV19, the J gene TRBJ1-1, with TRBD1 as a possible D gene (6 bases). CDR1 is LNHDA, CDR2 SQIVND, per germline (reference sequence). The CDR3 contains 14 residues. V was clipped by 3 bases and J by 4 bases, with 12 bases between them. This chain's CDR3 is CASSIPGASTEAFF. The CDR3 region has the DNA TGTGCCAGTAGTATCCCGGGGGCGAGCACTGAAGCTTTCTTT.

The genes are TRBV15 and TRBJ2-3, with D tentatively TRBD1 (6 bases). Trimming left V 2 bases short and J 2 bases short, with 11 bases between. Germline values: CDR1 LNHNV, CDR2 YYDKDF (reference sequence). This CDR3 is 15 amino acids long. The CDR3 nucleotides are TGTGCCACCAGCAGACGACAGGCCCACACAGATACGCAGTATTTT. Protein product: CATSRRQAHTDTQYF.

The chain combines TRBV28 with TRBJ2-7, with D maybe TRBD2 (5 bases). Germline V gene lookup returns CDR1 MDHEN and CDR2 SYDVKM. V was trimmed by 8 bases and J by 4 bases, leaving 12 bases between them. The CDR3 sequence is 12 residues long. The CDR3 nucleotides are TGTGCCAGCGTAGCGCGAGGTTACGAGCAGTACTTC. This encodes CASVARGYEQYF.

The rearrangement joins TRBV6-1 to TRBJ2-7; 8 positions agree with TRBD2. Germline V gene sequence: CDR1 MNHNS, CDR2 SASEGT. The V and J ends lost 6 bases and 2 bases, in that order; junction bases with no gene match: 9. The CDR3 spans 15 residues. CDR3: CASRESGSVAYEQYF. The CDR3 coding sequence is TGTGCCAGCAGGGAAAGCGGGAGTGTTGCCTACGAGCAGTACTTC.

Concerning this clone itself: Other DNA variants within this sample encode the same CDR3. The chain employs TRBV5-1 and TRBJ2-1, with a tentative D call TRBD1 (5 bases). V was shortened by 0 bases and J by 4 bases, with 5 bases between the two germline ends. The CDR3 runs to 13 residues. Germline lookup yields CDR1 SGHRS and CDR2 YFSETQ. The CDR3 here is CASSLDRYNEQFF. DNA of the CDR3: TGCGCCAGCAGCTTGGACAGGTACAATGAGCAGTTCTTC.

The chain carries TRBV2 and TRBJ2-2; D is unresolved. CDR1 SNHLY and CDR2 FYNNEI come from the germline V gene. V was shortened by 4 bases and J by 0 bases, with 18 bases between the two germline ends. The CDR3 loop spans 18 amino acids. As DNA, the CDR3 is TGTGCCAGCAGTGGGGCTGTTATCTTAGATTCGAACACCGGGGAGCTGTTTTTT. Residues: CASSGAVILDSNTGELFF.

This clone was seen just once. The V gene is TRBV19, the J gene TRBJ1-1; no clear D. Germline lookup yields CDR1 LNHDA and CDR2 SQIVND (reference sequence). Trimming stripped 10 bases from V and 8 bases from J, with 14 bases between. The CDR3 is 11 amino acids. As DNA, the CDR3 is TGTGCCACTATTCAGGTGGCCGAAGCTTTCTTT. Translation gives CATIQVAEAFF.

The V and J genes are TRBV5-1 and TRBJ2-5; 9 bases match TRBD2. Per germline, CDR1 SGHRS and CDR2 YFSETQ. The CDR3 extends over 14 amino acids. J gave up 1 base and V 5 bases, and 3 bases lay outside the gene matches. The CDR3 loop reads CASSSRGGQETQYF. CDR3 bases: TGCGCCAGCAGTTCGCGGGGGGGCCAAGAGACCCAGTACTTC.

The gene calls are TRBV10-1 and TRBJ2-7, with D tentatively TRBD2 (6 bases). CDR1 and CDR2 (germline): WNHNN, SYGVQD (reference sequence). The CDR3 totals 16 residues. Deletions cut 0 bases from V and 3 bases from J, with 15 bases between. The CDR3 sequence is CASSESRQEGHYEQYF. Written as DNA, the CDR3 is TGCGCCAGCAGTGAGTCGCGGCAGGAGGGGCACTACGAGCAGTACTTC.

The chain's CDR3 is CASNPTGDYGYTF. DNA of the CDR3: TGTGCCAGCAACCCAACAGGGGACTATGGCTACACCTTC. This chain joins TRBV28 and TRBJ1-2, with TRBD1 identical over 7 bases. The CDR3 has 13 residues. Losses at the gene ends were 7 bases for V and 3 bases for J; bases not matched to a gene: 5. The germline gives CDR1 MDHEN, CDR2 SYDVKM.

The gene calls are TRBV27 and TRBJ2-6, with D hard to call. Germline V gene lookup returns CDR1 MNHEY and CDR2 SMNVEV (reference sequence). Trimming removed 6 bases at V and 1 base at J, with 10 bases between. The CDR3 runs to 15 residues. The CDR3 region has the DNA TGTGCCAGCAGCGAACTCCAATCTGGGGCCAACGTCCTGACTTTC. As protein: CASSELQSGANVLTF.

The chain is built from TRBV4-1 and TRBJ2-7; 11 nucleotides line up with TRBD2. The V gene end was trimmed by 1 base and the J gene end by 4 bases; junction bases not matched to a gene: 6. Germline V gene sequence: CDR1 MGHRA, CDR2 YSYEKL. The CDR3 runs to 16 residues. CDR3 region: CASSQGSLAGGYEQYF. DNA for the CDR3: TGCGCCAGCAGCCAAGGTAGTCTAGCGGGAGGTTACGAGCAGTACTTC.

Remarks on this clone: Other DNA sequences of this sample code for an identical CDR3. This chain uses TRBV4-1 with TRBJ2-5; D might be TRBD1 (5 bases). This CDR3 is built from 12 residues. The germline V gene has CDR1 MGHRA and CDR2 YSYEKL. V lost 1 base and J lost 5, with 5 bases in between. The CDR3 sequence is CASSQAGETQYF. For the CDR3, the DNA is TGCGCCAGCAGCCAAGCAGGGGAGACCCAGTACTTC.

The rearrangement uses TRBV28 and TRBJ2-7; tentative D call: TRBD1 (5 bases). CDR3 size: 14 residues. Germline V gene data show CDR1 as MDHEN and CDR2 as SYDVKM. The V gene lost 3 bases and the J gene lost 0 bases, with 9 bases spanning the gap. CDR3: CASSLTAVSYEQYF. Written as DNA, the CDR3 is TGTGCCAGCAGTTTGACAGCCGTCTCCTACGAGCAGTACTTC.

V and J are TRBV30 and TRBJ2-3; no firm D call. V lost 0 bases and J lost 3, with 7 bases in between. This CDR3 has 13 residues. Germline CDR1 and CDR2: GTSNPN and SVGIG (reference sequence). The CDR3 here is CAWSVVTTDTQYF. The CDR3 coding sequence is TGTGCCTGGAGTGTTGTGACTACAGATACGCAGTATTTT.

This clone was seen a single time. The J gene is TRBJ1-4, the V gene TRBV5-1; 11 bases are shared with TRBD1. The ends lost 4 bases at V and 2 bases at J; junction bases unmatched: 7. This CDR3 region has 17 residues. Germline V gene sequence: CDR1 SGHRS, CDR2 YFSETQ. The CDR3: CASSDGQGASTNEKLFF. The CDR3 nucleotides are TGCGCCAGCAGCGACGGACAGGGGGCTAGCACTAATGAAAAACTGTTTTTT.

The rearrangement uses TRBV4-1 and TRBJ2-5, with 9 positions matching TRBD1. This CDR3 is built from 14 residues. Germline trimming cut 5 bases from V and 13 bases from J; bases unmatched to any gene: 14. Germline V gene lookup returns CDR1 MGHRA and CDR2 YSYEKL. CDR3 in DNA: TGCGCCAGCAGCTACGGAGGACAGGGGAAAGAACTGTACTTC. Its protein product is CASSYGGQGKELYF.

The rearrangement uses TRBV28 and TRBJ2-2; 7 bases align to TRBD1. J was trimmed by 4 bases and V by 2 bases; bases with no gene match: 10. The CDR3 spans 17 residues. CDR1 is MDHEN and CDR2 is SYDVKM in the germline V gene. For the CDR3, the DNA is TGTGCCAGCAGTTTAGAGTTGGGACAGCCGGGCACCGGGGAGCTGTTTTTT. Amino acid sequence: CASSLELGQPGTGELFF.

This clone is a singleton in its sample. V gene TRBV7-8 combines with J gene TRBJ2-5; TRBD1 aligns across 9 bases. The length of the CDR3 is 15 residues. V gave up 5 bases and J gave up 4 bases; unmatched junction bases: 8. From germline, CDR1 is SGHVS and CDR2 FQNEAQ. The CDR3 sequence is CASSPRTGEPETQYF. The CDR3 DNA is TGTGCCAGCAGCCCCCGGACAGGGGAGCCAGAGACCCAGTACTTC.

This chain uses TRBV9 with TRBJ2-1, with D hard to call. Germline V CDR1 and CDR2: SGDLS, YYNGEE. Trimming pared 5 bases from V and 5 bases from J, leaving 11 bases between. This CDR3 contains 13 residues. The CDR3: CASSLGFNNEQFF. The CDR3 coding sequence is TGTGCCAGCAGTCTAGGGTTCAACAATGAGCAGTTCTTC.

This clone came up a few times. The CDR3 DNA reads TGCGCCAGCAGCCAAGTACAGGGGTTAGCTGAAGCTTTCTTT. Its protein is CASSQVQGLAEAFF. V gene TRBV4-1 combines with J gene TRBJ1-1, with TRBD1 matching over 7 bases. CDR1 MGHRA and CDR2 YSYEKL come from the germline V gene. The V gene end was trimmed by 1 base and the J gene end by 6 bases; junction bases not matched to a gene: 5. This CDR3 spans 14 amino acids.

The DNA for the CDR3 is TGTGCCAGCAGCGTAGTGGGGAATTCCTACAATGAGCAGTTCTTC. Its translation is CASSVVGNSYNEQFF. The chain employs TRBV9 and TRBJ2-1; no definite D call. Germline CDR1 SGDLS, CDR2 YYNGEE. Trimming left V 0 bases short and J 1 base short, with 8 bases between. This CDR3 is built from 15 residues.

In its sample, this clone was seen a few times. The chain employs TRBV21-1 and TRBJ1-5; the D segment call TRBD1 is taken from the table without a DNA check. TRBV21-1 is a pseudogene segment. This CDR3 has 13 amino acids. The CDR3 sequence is CASSRTGRQPQHF. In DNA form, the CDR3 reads TGTGCCAGCAGCAGGACAGGGCGACAGCCCCAGCATTTT.

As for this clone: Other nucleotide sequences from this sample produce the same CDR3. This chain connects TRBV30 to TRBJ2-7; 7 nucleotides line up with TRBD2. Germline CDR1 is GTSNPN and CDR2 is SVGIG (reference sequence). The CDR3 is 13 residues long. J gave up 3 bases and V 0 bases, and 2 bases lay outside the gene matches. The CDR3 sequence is CAWSVASGYEQYF. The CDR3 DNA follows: TGTGCCTGGAGTGTTGCTAGCGGCTACGAGCAGTACTTC.

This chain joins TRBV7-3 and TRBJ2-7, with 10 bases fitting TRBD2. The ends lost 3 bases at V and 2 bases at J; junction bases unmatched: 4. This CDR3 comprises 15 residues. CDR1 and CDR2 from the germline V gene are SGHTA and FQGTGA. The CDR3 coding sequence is TGTGCCAGCAGCTTTGGACTAGCGGTTACCTACGAGCAGTACTTC. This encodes CASSFGLAVTYEQYF.

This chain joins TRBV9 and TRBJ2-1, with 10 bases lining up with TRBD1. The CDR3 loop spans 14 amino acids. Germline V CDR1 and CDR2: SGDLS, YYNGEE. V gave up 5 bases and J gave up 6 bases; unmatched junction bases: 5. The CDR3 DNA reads TGTGCCAGCAGTCCGGGACAGGGGCCCAATGAGCAGTTCTTC. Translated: CASSPGQGPNEQFF.